This T cell receptor (beta chain) was obtained from a study of Ad26.COV2.S vaccination and SARS-CoV-2 variants. Study outcomes and limitations: Post-vaccination breadth of spike-specific CD8+ and CD4+ T cell responses was reportedly substantial. Relative to placebo recipients, vaccine recipients exhibited elevated spike-specific TCR breadth.

On this clone: Its antigen is undetermined.

TCRdb keeps only in-frame clones here, not all; method: immunoSEQ multiplex PCR. Found here are fewer than 150,000 clones, roughly 85% of them singletons; the top ten hold around 5%. Source: peripheral blood, taken after recovery from COVID-19. The sequence was obtained from a human donor who had recovered from COVID-19.

CDR3 loop: CASSLLPGVRSQETQYF. The CDR3 DNA sequence: TGTGCCAGCAGCCTACTACCGGGGGTCAGGTCTCAAGAGACCCAGTACTTC. V is TRBV3-1 (or the pseudogene TRBV3-2) and J is TRBJ2-5, with a tentative D call TRBD2 (6 bases). The CDR3 covers 17 residues. In germline, CDR1 is LGHDT, CDR2 YNNKEL (reference sequence). Trimming took off 4 bases at V and 2 bases at J, with 20 bases between the two ends.